The 20 T cell receptor beta chains listed next were all sequenced from one sample in a study of blood T cell repertoires in COVID-19. TCRdb keeps only in-frame clones here, not all; method: immunoSEQ multiplex PCR. This sample yields around 250,000 clones, of which roughly nine tenths are seen a single time; approximately 1.2% belongs to the top ten. The sequencing sample was made of PBMCs or T cells enriched from blood (not recorded which). These receptor sequences come from a human donor in a cohort exposed to, infected with or recovered from COVID-19 (not recorded which). The donor label of this sample is uncertain.

V gene TRBV18 combines with J gene TRBJ1-6; D is undetermined. Germline CDR1 KGHSH, CDR2 LQKENI. Between the trimmed V and J ends, which lost 0 bases and 0 bases, there was a span of 12 bases. This CDR3 is 18 amino acids long. This CDR3 reads CASSPPRPVSSYNSPLHF. In DNA, the CDR3 is TGTGCCAGCTCACCACCGAGGCCGGTTAGCTCCTATAATTCACCCCTCCACTTT.

V gene TRBV19 combines with J gene TRBJ1-2; perhaps TRBD1 as D (5 bases). The CDR3 loop spans 16 amino acids. V was pared by 3 bases and J by 6 bases, with 20 bases between. CDR1 LNHDA and CDR2 SQIVND come from the germline V gene (reference sequence). The CDR3 DNA follows: TGTGCCAGTAGTATGGTGCTTAAGTGGGGCAAAGATGGCTACACCTTC. Residues: CASSMVLKWGKDGYTF.

The gene calls are TRBV6-5 and TRBJ1-1; 10 nucleotides match TRBD1. V gave up 5 bases and J gave up 1 base; unmatched junction bases: 4. CDR1 is MNHEY and CDR2 is SVGAGI in the germline V gene. This CDR3 spans 15 amino acids. Here the CDR3 reads CASSRGTGANTEAFF. Written as DNA, the CDR3 is TGTGCCAGCAGTAGAGGGACAGGGGCGAACACTGAAGCTTTCTTT.

The V call is TRBV2, the J call TRBJ1-2; TRBD1 matches 7 bases. V was clipped by 2 bases and J by 4 bases; unmatched bases: 4. The CDR3 is 14 residues long. Germline values: CDR1 SNHLY, CDR2 FYNNEI. DNA for the CDR3: TGTGCCAGCAGTGAATACGGACAGGCCTATGGCTACACCTTC. Protein product: CASSEYGQAYGYTF.

This rearrangement joins TRBV6-5 to TRBJ2-5, with a tentative D call TRBD1 (5 bases). Trimming took off 8 bases at V and 4 bases at J, with 8 bases between the two ends. The CDR3 is 11 residues long. Germline CDR1 MNHEY, CDR2 SVGAGI. The DNA of the CDR3 is TGTGCCAGCTATCAGGGAGAGACCCAGTACTTC. Translated: CASYQGETQYF.

This clone has just one count. The rearrangement links TRBV9 to TRBJ1-2; D possibly corresponds to TRBD1 (5 bases). Germline V CDR1 and CDR2: SGDLS, YYNGEE. The V gene lost 3 bases and the J gene lost 8 bases, with 8 bases spanning the gap. CDR3 length: 11 amino acids. The CDR3 DNA sequence: TGTGCCAGCAGCGACGGGGGAGGCTACACCTTC. Protein sequence: CASSDGGGYTF.

V is TRBV13 and J is TRBJ2-3; D may be TRBD2 (5 bases). The CDR3 is 15 amino acids. CDR1 is PRHDT, CDR2 FYEKMQ, per germline (reference sequence). The V gene lost 1 base and the J gene lost 2 bases, with 10 bases spanning the gap. The chain's CDR3 is CASSLAGKVTDTQYF. In DNA form, the CDR3 reads TGTGCCAGCAGCTTAGCGGGAAAGGTCACAGATACGCAGTATTTT.

This clone was detected once. The chain recombines TRBV14 with TRBJ2-3, with a tentative D call TRBD1 (5 bases). Germline-derived CDR1 and CDR2 are SGHDN and FVKESK. Deletions cut 1 base from V and 11 bases from J, with 13 bases between. The CDR3 length is 13 residues. CDR3 DNA sequence: TGTGCCAGCAGCCAAGTGTTGGGGCGTGGGCAGTATTTT. Translation: CASSQVLGRGQYF.

The table lists this clone with a count of one. The gene calls are TRBV10-3 and TRBJ1-2; 11 bases map to TRBD1. Germline CDR1 is ENHRY and CDR2 is SYGVKD. The CDR3 length is 15 residues. V lost 4 bases to trimming and J lost 4 bases; unmatched junction nucleotides: 5. The chain's CDR3 is CAISAGTGGIYGYTF. For the CDR3, the DNA is TGTGCCATCAGTGCCGGGACAGGGGGAATCTATGGCTACACCTTC.

J is TRBJ1-6 and V is TRBV2; D gene unclear. Germline V gene sequence: CDR1 SNHLY, CDR2 FYNNEI. The CDR3 runs 13 residues. V lost 6 bases, J lost 10 bases, and 13 bases lay in between. In DNA, the CDR3 is TGTGCCAGCAGGATCGGGGTCGAATCACCCCTCCACTTT. It codes for CASRIGVESPLHF.

The chain couples TRBV5-4 to TRBJ2-7; the match to TRBD1 covers 9 bases. CDR1 is SGHNT, CDR2 YYREEE, per germline (reference sequence). The CDR3 runs 14 residues. V was pared by 4 bases and J by 2 bases, with 4 bases of the junction left unmatched. CDR3 DNA sequence: TGTGCCAGCAGCCCGGACAGGGGTCCCTACGAGCAGTACTTC. This encodes CASSPDRGPYEQYF.

The chain has TRBV5-8 and TRBJ1-1; D perhaps matches TRBD1 (5 bases). Trimming stripped 3 bases from V and 6 bases from J, with 15 bases between. Germline assignment: CDR1 SGHTS and CDR2 YDEGEE. The CDR3 totals 14 residues. The CDR3 loop is CASSSVGGLPEAFF. CDR3 in DNA: TGTGCCAGCAGCTCGGTGGGGGGTCTCCCTGAAGCTTTCTTT.

The rearrangement joins TRBV7-9 to TRBJ2-7; tentatively, D is TRBD2 (6 bases). The germline V gene has CDR1 SEHNR and CDR2 FQNEAQ (reference sequence). The CDR3 is 16 amino acids. The V gene lost 0 bases and the J gene lost 1 base, with 13 bases spanning the gap. In DNA form, the CDR3 reads TGTGCCAGCAGCTTAGCGGCAGCGGGTGATTCCTACGAGCAGTACTTC. This sequence encodes CASSLAAAGDSYEQYF.

The CDR3 spells CASSFRPQGVSNTEAFF. The CDR3 nucleotides read TGTGCCAGCAGCTTTCGACCCCAGGGGGTATCCAACACTGAAGCTTTCTTT. This chain links TRBV7-6 with TRBJ1-1, with 7 bases aligning to TRBD1. The CDR3 contains 17 residues. Per the germline V gene, CDR1 is SGHVS and CDR2 is FNYEAQ. V trimming: 3 bases; J trimming: 2 bases; junction bases outside the gene matches: 12.

The chain carries TRBV4-1 and TRBJ1-2; 7 nucleotides align to TRBD1. V was pared by 4 bases and J by 5 bases, with 16 bases of the junction left unmatched. The CDR3 runs 17 residues. The germline gives CDR1 MGHRA, CDR2 YSYEKL. CDR3 DNA: TGCGCCAGCAGCCTCGACAGGGCCAGTGGGGCTAGATATGGCTACACCTTC. Its translation: CASSLDRASGARYGYTF.

The CDR3 spells CASSDPTRINQPQHF. CDR3 DNA sequence: TGTGCCAGCAGCGACCCGACAAGGATCAATCAGCCCCAGCATTTT. The chain joins TRBV5-4 to TRBJ1-5; unclear D gene. V was clipped by 4 bases and J by 3 bases, with 14 bases between them. Germline V lookup: CDR1 SGHNT, CDR2 YYREEE (reference sequence). The CDR3 runs to 15 residues.

The chain uses TRBV18 and TRBJ1-2; TRBD1 matches at 8 bases. Germline V lookup: CDR1 KGHSH, CDR2 LQKENI. This CDR3 region has 13 residues. After removal of 4 bases from V and 8 bases from J, the junction contained 6 bases not matched to a gene. The CDR3, as DNA: TGTGCCAGCTCACAGACAGGGGTATTGGGCTACACCTTC. Translated, it gives CASSQTGVLGYTF.

This chain joins TRBV9 and TRBJ2-1; 15 bases align to TRBD2. The V segment lost 3 bases and the J segment 9 bases; nucleotides outside the gene matches: 7. In germline, CDR1 is SGDLS, CDR2 YYNGEE. The CDR3 is 16 residues long. The CDR3 loop is CASSAGLAGGLGEQFF. The CDR3 nucleotides are TGTGCCAGCAGCGCCGGACTAGCGGGGGGGTTGGGTGAGCAGTTCTTC.

The chain has TRBV30 and TRBJ2-1; tentative D call: TRBD1 (6 bases). Trimming took 6 bases from V and 4 from J, leaving 10 bases between them. CDR3 length: 12 amino acids. CDR1 and CDR2 (germline): GTSNPN, SVGIG (reference sequence). The chain's CDR3 is CACVGQYNEQFF. The CDR3 DNA reads TGTGCCTGTGTAGGACAGTACAATGAGCAGTTCTTC.

This chain joins TRBV12-2 and TRBJ1-5; the table's D gene call, TRBD1, was not cross checked with the DNA. TRBV12-2 is a listed pseudogene. The CDR3 runs to 16 residues. The DNA for the CDR3 is TGTGCAAGTCGCTTAGCGGAGGTAGACAGGGCTCAGCCCCAGCATTTT. Translating gives CASRLAEVDRAQPQHF.